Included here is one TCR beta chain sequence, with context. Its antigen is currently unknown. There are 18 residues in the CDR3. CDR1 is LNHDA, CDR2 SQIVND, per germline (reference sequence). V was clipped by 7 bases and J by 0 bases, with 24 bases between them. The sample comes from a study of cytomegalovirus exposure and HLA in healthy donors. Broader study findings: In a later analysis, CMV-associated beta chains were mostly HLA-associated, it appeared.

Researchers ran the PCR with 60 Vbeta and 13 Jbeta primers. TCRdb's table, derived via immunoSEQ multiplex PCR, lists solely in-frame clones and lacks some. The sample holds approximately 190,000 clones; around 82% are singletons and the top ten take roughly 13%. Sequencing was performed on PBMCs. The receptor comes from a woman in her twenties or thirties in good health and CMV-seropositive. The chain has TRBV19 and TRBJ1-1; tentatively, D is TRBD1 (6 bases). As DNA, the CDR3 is TGTGCCAGTAATATCGTCTCGGCAGGGGATAACCTGAACACTGAAGCTTTCTTT. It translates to CASNIVSAGDNLNTEAFF.